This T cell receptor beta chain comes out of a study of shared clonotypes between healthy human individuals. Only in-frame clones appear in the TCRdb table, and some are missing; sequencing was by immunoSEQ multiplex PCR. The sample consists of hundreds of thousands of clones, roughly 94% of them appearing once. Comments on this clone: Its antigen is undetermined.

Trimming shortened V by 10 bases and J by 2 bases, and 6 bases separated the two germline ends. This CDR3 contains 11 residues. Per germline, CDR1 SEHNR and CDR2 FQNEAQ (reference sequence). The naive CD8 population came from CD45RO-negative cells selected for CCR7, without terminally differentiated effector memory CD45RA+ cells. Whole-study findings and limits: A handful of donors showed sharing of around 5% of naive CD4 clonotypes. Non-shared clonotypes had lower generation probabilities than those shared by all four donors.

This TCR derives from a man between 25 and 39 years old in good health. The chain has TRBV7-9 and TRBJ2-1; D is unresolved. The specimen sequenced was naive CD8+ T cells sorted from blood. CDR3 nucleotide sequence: TGTGCCACCGAGACCTACAATGAGCAGTTCTTC. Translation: CATETYNEQFF.